These 31 T cell receptor beta chains were all obtained from the same sample, sequenced in a study of beta chain features in type 1 diabetes. Every bit of the isolated RNA underwent reverse transcription, so sequencing read expressed TCRB transcripts. Clones were read by immunoSEQ multiplex PCR, and TCRdb kept only the in-frame ones, dropping some. This sample yields 860,000 or so clones, of which about a sixth are seen a single time; 0.023% belongs to the top ten. Sequenced sample: naive CD4+ T cells from blood. The receptors were gathered from a woman between 18 and 29 years old in good health.

A few counts support this clone. This chain joins TRBV5-1 and TRBJ2-7; D remains unclear. Trimming stripped 1 base from V and 2 bases from J, with 7 bases between. Germline CDR1 SGHRS, CDR2 YFSETQ. The CDR3 has 13 residues. The CDR3 DNA sequence: TGCGCCAGCAGCTTGCCCAGTACCTACGAGCAGTACTTC. This sequence encodes CASSLPSTYEQYF.

Comments on this clone: This same CDR3 is encoded by further DNA sequences in the sample. The chain uses TRBV18 and TRBJ2-1; D may be TRBD1 or TRBD2 (5 bases each). The CDR3 covers 13 residues. Germline-derived CDR1 and CDR2 are KGHSH and LQKENI. V lost 3 bases and J 5 bases, leaving 8 bases between the germline ends. The CDR3 region is CASSPGTDNEQFF. CDR3 nucleotides: TGTGCCAGCTCACCCGGGACCGACAATGAGCAGTTCTTC.

This clone was recorded a few times. The chain recombines TRBV21-1 with TRBJ2-7; the table names TRBD2, a call not compared with the DNA. TRBV21-1 is a pseudogene segment. The length of the CDR3 is 16 residues. The CDR3 coding sequence is TGTGCCAGCAGCGACCGGACTAGCGGGAGGGCCTACGAGCAGTACTTC. The encoded protein is CASSDRTSGRAYEQYF.

Regarding this clone: Because the CDR3's place on the DNA is in doubt, the DNA is left out and the CDR3 is given as listed by TCRdb. V usage is TRBV6-5 and J usage is TRBJ2-5; the table gives TRBD2 as D, unverified against the DNA. Inclusive of both ends, the CDR3 amounts to 12 amino acids. From germline, CDR1 is MNHEY and CDR2 SVGAGI. The CDR3 reads CASSFAGGATNF.

This clone was observed a few times. This specimen includes other DNA sequences encoding the same CDR3. The gene calls are TRBV18 and TRBJ1-1; the D is unclear. Germline CDR1 and CDR2: KGHSH and LQKENI. This CDR3 has 13 amino acids. V lost 2 bases and J lost 3, with 7 bases in between. The chain's CDR3 is CASSPNRDTEAFF. The CDR3 coding sequence is TGTGCCAGCTCACCAAACAGAGACACTGAAGCTTTCTTT.

CDR3 protein: CASSLGTSGGETQYF. Written as DNA, the CDR3 is TGCGCCAGCAGCCTAGGGACTAGCGGGGGAGAGACCCAGTACTTC. The J gene is TRBJ2-5, the V gene TRBV5-1, with 14 nucleotides matching TRBD2. V lost 4 bases, J lost 4 bases, and 3 bases stayed unmatched. This CDR3 region has 15 residues. CDR1 and CDR2 from the germline V gene are SGHRS and YFSETQ.

This sequence joins TRBV18 and TRBJ1-1, with D unresolved. V was clipped by 4 bases and J by 2 bases, with 11 bases between them. This CDR3 is 14 amino acids long. CDR1 and CDR2 from the germline V gene are KGHSH and LQKENI. The DNA of the CDR3 is TGTGCCAGCTCACTTCAACATACCAACACTGAAGCTTTCTTT. Translated, it gives CASSLQHTNTEAFF.

This clone came up a few times. V and J are TRBV7-9 and TRBJ1-3; D unresolved. Between the trimmed V and J ends, which lost 5 bases and 0 bases, there was a span of 11 bases. Looked up from germline, CDR1 is SEHNR and CDR2 is FQNEAQ (reference sequence). This CDR3 region has 15 residues. CDR3: CASSAMDLSGNTIYF. DNA of the CDR3: TGTGCCAGCAGCGCAATGGATCTCTCTGGAAACACCATATATTTT.

V gene TRBV7-3 combines with J gene TRBJ2-2; no reliable D call. Germline V gene data show CDR1 as SGHTA and CDR2 as FQGTGA. The V end was cut by 5 bases, the J end by 3 bases, with 10 bases between. This CDR3 region has 14 residues. CDR3 nucleotides: TGTGCCAGCAGCACCAGCAGACACACCGGGGAGCTGTTTTTT. It is translated as CASSTSRHTGELFF.

J is TRBJ1-5 and V is TRBV28; D may be TRBD1 (6 bases). The V end lost 2 bases, the J end lost 6 bases, and 11 bases lay between the germline ends. The CDR3 is 14 amino acids. The V gene's germline CDR1 is MDHEN and CDR2 SYDVKM. The CDR3 DNA reads TGTGCCAGCAGTTTACAATTCAGGGGTCAGCCCCAGCATTTT. As protein: CASSLQFRGQPQHF.

The chain recombines TRBV4-2 with TRBJ2-7; D possibly corresponds to TRBD2 (5 bases). The length of the CDR3 is 15 residues. Trimming cost V 4 bases and J 1 base, with 14 bases left between them. Germline V gene lookup returns CDR1 LGHNA and CDR2 YNFKEQ. The CDR3 here is CASSLGYRDSYEQYF. The CDR3 coding sequence is TGTGCCAGCAGCCTGGGATATCGGGATTCCTACGAGCAGTACTTC.

A few counts support this clone. The chain couples TRBV19 to TRBJ1-1; D is ambiguous. V lost 4 bases and J lost 3, with 18 bases in between. The length of the CDR3 is 16 residues. Germline lookup yields CDR1 LNHDA and CDR2 SQIVND (reference sequence). The CDR3 loop reads CASSTQTFGRDTEAFF. The CDR3, as DNA: TGTGCCAGTAGTACCCAAACGTTCGGAAGGGACACTGAAGCTTTCTTT.

This clone was found a few times. The rearrangement links TRBV6-5 to TRBJ1-4; D call uncertain. The CDR3 is made up of 13 amino acids. V dropped 0 bases and J dropped 8 bases, with 7 bases sitting between them. Germline V gene data show CDR1 as MNHEY and CDR2 as SVGAGI. The CDR3: CASSYSTAEKLFF. The CDR3 bases are TGTGCCAGCAGTTACTCAACAGCGGAAAAACTGTTTTTT.

J is TRBJ1-1 and V is TRBV9; possibly TRBD1 for D (5 bases). Trimming stripped 9 bases from V and 5 bases from J, with 14 bases between. Per germline, CDR1 SGDLS and CDR2 YYNGEE. This CDR3 has 12 residues. The CDR3 DNA follows: TGTGCCATCTCGACGACAGTTACTGAAGCTTTCTTT. It yields the protein CAISTTVTEAFF.

V and J are TRBV18 and TRBJ1-1; D gene uncertain. Germline loops: CDR1 KGHSH, CDR2 LQKENI. The CDR3 contains 13 residues. The germline V and J ends were trimmed by 4 bases and 3 bases, with 9 bases remaining between them. CDR3 residues: CASSLSADTEAFF. The DNA of the CDR3 is TGTGCCAGCTCACTATCGGCGGACACTGAAGCTTTCTTT.

A few counts support this clone. This chain links TRBV7-2 with TRBJ1-2; D may be TRBD1 (5 bases). The CDR3 covers 12 residues. Trimming stripped 5 bases from V and 5 bases from J, with 9 bases between. CDR1 is SGHTA, CDR2 FQGNSA, per germline. The CDR3, as DNA: TGTGCCAGCAGCGGCAGGGAGTATGGCTACACCTTC. It encodes CASSGREYGYTF.

The chain carries TRBV2 and TRBJ2-1; tentative D call: TRBD2 (5 bases). V lost 4 bases and J lost 4, with 14 bases in between. This CDR3 is built from 15 residues. Per germline, CDR1 SNHLY and CDR2 FYNNEI. Here the CDR3 DNA reads TGTGCCAGCAGTGCGGACTCCGGCTTATACAATGAGCAGTTCTTC. Its translation: CASSADSGLYNEQFF.

This clone was seen more than once but under ten times. The rearrangement links TRBV4-2 to TRBJ1-6; TRBD1 matches 8 bases. Looked up from germline, CDR1 is LGHNA and CDR2 is YNFKEQ. After removal of 4 bases from V and 6 bases from J, the junction contained 11 bases not matched to a gene. This CDR3 contains 17 residues. The CDR3 region is CASSRIPGQGFNSPLHF. In DNA form, the CDR3 reads TGTGCCAGCAGCCGAATACCCGGACAGGGCTTTAATTCACCCCTCCACTTT.

In its sample, this clone was seen a few times. The V gene is TRBV7-2, the J gene TRBJ1-3; D is unresolved. This CDR3 spans 16 amino acids. Germline V gives CDR1 SGHTA, CDR2 FQGNSA. The V end was cut by 5 bases, the J end by 4 bases, with 18 bases between. The CDR3 sequence is CASSQNRQPLGNTIYF. As DNA, the CDR3 is TGTGCCAGCAGCCAAAACAGACAACCCCTCGGAAACACCATATATTTT.

J is TRBJ2-7 and V is TRBV5-4, with D perhaps given as TRBD1 or TRBD2 (6 bases each). The V end was cut by 4 bases, the J end by 0 bases, with 17 bases between. From germline, CDR1 is SGHNT and CDR2 YYREEE (reference sequence). The CDR3 has 16 residues. DNA for the CDR3: TGTGCCAGCAGCCCGGGGGCAGCGGCGAGCTCCTACGAGCAGTACTTC. The encoded protein is CASSPGAAASSYEQYF.

The sample holds a few counts of this clone. The rearrangement uses TRBV4-1 and TRBJ2-2; a weak D match, TRBD1 (6 bases). The CDR3 runs to 16 residues. Germline CDR1 is MGHRA and CDR2 is YSYEKL. The V and J ends lost 5 bases and 1 base respectively, with 14 bases between them. The CDR3 reads CASSATQGRNTGELFF. The CDR3 nucleotides read TGCGCCAGCAGCGCTACACAGGGCAGGAACACCGGGGAGCTGTTTTTT.

Comments on this clone: This sample includes further DNA sequences coding for the same CDR3. The chain combines TRBV6-5 with TRBJ2-7; 8 positions agree with TRBD1. V dropped 1 base and J dropped 4; count of bases not matched to a gene: 3. CDR1 and CDR2 (germline): MNHEY, SVGAGI. This CDR3 comprises 14 residues. This CDR3 is CASSYLGQGYEQYF. The DNA of the CDR3 is TGTGCCAGCAGTTACTTAGGACAGGGATACGAGCAGTACTTC.

This clone was counted only a few times. V gene TRBV11-2 combines with J gene TRBJ2-1; no reliable D call. The CDR3 covers 13 residues. V lost 5 bases and J 5 bases, leaving 10 bases between the germline ends. Germline CDR1 and CDR2: SGHAT and FQNNGV. CDR3 in amino acids: CASSINRDNEQFF. The CDR3 nucleotides are TGTGCCAGCAGCATCAACCGGGACAATGAGCAGTTCTTC.

V gene TRBV6-6 combines with J gene TRBJ2-2, with 7 bases fitting TRBD1. With V trimmed by 2 bases and J by 6 bases, 9 bases remained unmatched. The CDR3 loop spans 16 amino acids. The V gene's germline CDR1 is MNHNY and CDR2 SVGAGI (reference sequence). DNA for the CDR3: TGTGCCAGCAGTTACCCCAGGGGGTCCGGTCCCGGGGAGCTGTTTTTT. Its translation is CASSYPRGSGPGELFF.

The rearrangement uses TRBV9 and TRBJ2-2; D is possibly TRBD1 or TRBD2 (5 bases each). Germline loops: CDR1 SGDLS, CDR2 YYNGEE. CDR3 length equals 12 residues. Trimming took 7 bases from V and 6 from J, leaving 10 bases between them. CDR3 coding DNA: TGTGCCAGCTCCCGGGGCGCCGGGGAGCTGTTTTTT. This gives the protein CASSRGAGELFF. The entire variable domain, with the rest obtained from reference TRBV9 and TRBJ2-2, is as follows: DSGVTQTPKHLITATGQRVTLRCSPRSGDLSVYWYQQSLDQGLQFLIQYYNGEERAKGNILERFSAQQFPDLHSELNLSSLELGDSALYFCASSRGAGELFFGEGSRLTVL.

A remark on this clone: The identical CDR3 is also encoded by other nucleotide sequences in the sample. This sequence joins TRBV28 and TRBJ2-3; D possibly corresponds to TRBD2 (5 bases). Germline V gene lookup returns CDR1 MDHEN and CDR2 SYDVKM. The V end was cut by 5 bases, the J end by 4 bases, with 10 bases between. The CDR3 loop spans 13 amino acids. Here the CDR3 DNA reads TGTGCCAGCAGTACTCCGGGATCAGATACGCAGTATTTT. It translates to CASSTPGSDTQYF.

A few counts support this clone. V is TRBV5-1 and J is TRBJ2-5; 10 positions match TRBD2. The junction had 7 bases not matched to a gene; V was cut back by 0 bases and J by 2 bases. This CDR3 is built from 17 residues. Per germline, CDR1 SGHRS and CDR2 YFSETQ. Written as DNA, the CDR3 is TGCGCCAGCAGCTTGGATGGCTTAGCGGGGGGACAAGAGACCCAGTACTTC. This encodes CASSLDGLAGGQETQYF.

The chain has TRBV20-1 and TRBJ1-1; D may be TRBD1 (5 bases). The V gene's germline CDR1 is DFQATT and CDR2 SNEGSKA (reference sequence). This CDR3 contains 11 residues. Trimming removed 3 bases from V and 7 bases from J, with 9 bases in between. This chain's CDR3 is CSARGTIEAFF. As DNA, the CDR3 is TGCAGTGCTAGGGGGACCATTGAAGCTTTCTTT.

The V call is TRBV7-6, the J call TRBJ1-2; 8 nucleotides match TRBD1. The CDR3 totals 16 residues. With 3 bases clipped from V and 3 bases from J, the junction kept 9 bases outside the gene matches. Germline CDR1 SGHVS, CDR2 FNYEAQ. As DNA, the CDR3 is TGTGCCAGCAGCTTTGCTTCAGGGGGCCAGGACTATGGCTACACCTTC. Its translation: CASSFASGGQDYGYTF.

In this sample, this clone turned up a few times. The chain couples TRBV28 to TRBJ2-7, with a weak D call TRBD1 (6 bases). This CDR3 region has 19 residues. From germline, CDR1 is MDHEN and CDR2 SYDVKM. V lost 7 bases and J lost 4, with 32 bases in between. CDR3 in amino acids: CASTEGVGVWGRKEYEQYF. For the CDR3, the DNA is TGTGCCAGCACCGAGGGGGTAGGGGTATGGGGAAGAAAAGAATACGAGCAGTACTTC.

The chain is built from TRBV15 and TRBJ2-2; D uncertain. The CDR3 is made up of 14 amino acids. The germline gives CDR1 LNHNV, CDR2 YYDKDF (reference sequence). Between the trimmed V and J ends, which lost 3 bases and 0 bases, there was a span of 5 bases. CDR3 sequence: CATSRWANTGELFF. Here the CDR3 DNA reads TGTGCCACCAGCAGGTGGGCGAACACCGGGGAGCTGTTTTTT. The whole variable domain, remainder taken from reference TRBV15 and TRBJ2-2, is DAMVIQNPRYQVTQFGKPVTLSCSQTLNHNVMYWYQQKSSQAPKLLFHYYDKDFNNEADTPDNFQSRRPNTSFCFLDIRSPGLGDTAMYLCATSRWANTGELFFGEGSRLTVL.